These 10 T cell receptor beta chains came from one sample sequenced in a study of blood T cell repertoires in COVID-19. Assay used: immunoSEQ multiplex PCR; TCRdb lists only in-frame clones, some missing. The sample records about 140,000 clones, 75% to 85% being singletons. The sample comprised peripheral blood. The origin of the receptors is a woman aged 80 or older with acute or convalescent COVID-19.

The chain carries TRBV19 and TRBJ1-5; D is perhaps TRBD1 (6 bases). The CDR3 has 15 residues. CDR1 LNHDA and CDR2 SQIVND come from the germline V gene (reference sequence). V dropped 6 bases and J dropped 2 bases, with 14 bases sitting between them. The CDR3 DNA sequence: TGTGCCAGTAGACTCAACAGGGATGGCAATCAGCCCCAGCATTTT. Amino acids: CASRLNRDGNQPQHF.

This clone was observed a handful of times. The gene calls are TRBV2 and TRBJ1-2; 8 bases align to TRBD1. The CDR3 is 14 residues long. V was pared by 3 bases and J by 4 bases, with 4 bases of the junction left unmatched. Germline V gives CDR1 SNHLY, CDR2 FYNNEI. CDR3 sequence (DNA): TGTGCCAGCAGTGATGGACAGGGATTCTATGGCTACACCTTC. Encoded protein: CASSDGQGFYGYTF.

The chain combines TRBV27 with TRBJ2-7, with 10 bases fitting TRBD1. The CDR3 has 18 residues. The J segment lost 3 bases and the V segment lost 5 bases, leaving 16 bases of the junction unmatched. Germline lookup yields CDR1 MNHEY and CDR2 SMNVEV (reference sequence). The CDR3 bases are TGTGCCAGCAGTCGACGATCCGGGACAGGGGTGTCGGGCTACGAGCAGTACTTC. Encoded protein: CASSRRSGTGVSGYEQYF.

The rearrangement uses TRBV4-2 and TRBJ2-3; TRBD1 matches at 7 bases. The CDR3 is 15 amino acids. Germline trimming cut 1 base from V and 4 bases from J; bases unmatched to any gene: 5. Germline CDR1 and CDR2: LGHNA and YNFKEQ. CDR3 protein: CASSQARGPADTQYF. DNA of the CDR3: TGTGCCAGCAGCCAAGCGAGGGGGCCCGCAGATACGCAGTATTTT.

The chain links TRBV19 to TRBJ1-2, with D possibly matching TRBD1 (6 bases). Trimming left V 5 bases short and J 4 bases short, with 17 bases between. The germline V gene has CDR1 LNHDA and CDR2 SQIVND (reference sequence). The CDR3 is 15 amino acids. The CDR3 here is CASSPIGGNFYGYTF. The CDR3 DNA reads as TGTGCCAGTAGTCCGATAGGGGGTAATTTCTATGGCTACACCTTC.

The chain uses TRBV9 and TRBJ2-7; D uncertain. Germline assignment: CDR1 SGDLS and CDR2 YYNGEE. This CDR3 comprises 13 residues. V was clipped by 4 bases and J by 6 bases, with 14 bases between them. CDR3 coding DNA: TGTGCCAGCAGCCCTACCCCAGCGTCCGAGCAGTACTTC. Its protein product is CASSPTPASEQYF.

The chain uses TRBV2 and TRBJ2-1; 7 positions match TRBD2. V was pared by 4 bases and J by 0 bases, with 18 bases of the junction left unmatched. This CDR3 is 20 amino acids long. Germline CDR1 and CDR2: SNHLY and FYNNEI. The CDR3 region is CASSGVFGRLISPSYNEQFF. The CDR3 nucleotides read TGTGCCAGCAGTGGGGTTTTCGGGAGGTTGATTTCGCCCTCCTACAATGAGCAGTTCTTC.

This clone was seen once. The genes are TRBV5-1 and TRBJ2-3; 9 bases align to TRBD2. Per the germline V gene, CDR1 is SGHRS and CDR2 is YFSETQ. Trimming took 0 bases from V and 1 from J; bases not matched to a gene: 3. The CDR3 runs 16 residues. CDR3 residues: CASSLGERGGTDTQYF. The CDR3 nucleotides are TGCGCCAGCAGCTTGGGCGAGCGGGGGGGCACAGATACGCAGTATTTT.

The chain is built from TRBV25-1 and TRBJ1-3; 7 bases map to TRBD1. Trimming cost V 1 base and J 4 bases; bases outside gene matches: 7. The CDR3 is made up of 16 amino acids. CDR1 and CDR2 from the germline V gene are MGHDK and SYGVNS. The CDR3 DNA is TGTGCCAGCAGTGAATGGAAGGGGGCAAGGGGAAACACCATATATTTT. This encodes CASSEWKGARGNTIYF.

J is TRBJ2-6 and V is TRBV15, with TRBD1 matching 9 bases. Germline CDR1 and CDR2: LNHNV and YYDKDF (reference sequence). V dropped 8 bases and J dropped 4; count of bases not matched to a gene: 27. The CDR3 spans 22 residues. The DNA for the CDR3 is TGTGCCACCGGGGCGGGACAGGGTCGGCAAGGGACCCTCGGTGGAGGGGCCAACGTCCTGACTTTC. Protein product: CATGAGQGRQGTLGGGANVLTF.